The rows below give T cell receptor beta chains drawn from one sample of a study of cytomegalovirus exposure and HLA in healthy donors. Profiled with immunoSEQ multiplex PCR; TCRdb holds only in-frame clones, not every one. Of 150,000 to 200,000 clones listed, 79% are singletons. Sample: PBMCs. The receptors shown here come from a man aged 35 to 55 in good health and CMV-seronegative. The CDR3 runs from the conserved cysteine through the conserved F or W. The D gene is left open where the match is weak. The size field is filled for only some rows; it gives once, few, many or a size class.

abundance,d_gene,len,j_gene,v_gene,CDR3aa,CDR3nt
-,-,17,TRBJ2-3,TRBV7-9,CASSLVSSARLGDTQYF,TGTGCCAGCAGCTTGGTTTCGTCGGCTAGGTTAGGAGATACGCAGTATTTT
once,TRBD1,15,TRBJ2-7,TRBV25-1,CASSGPSRGPAEQYF,TGTGCCAGCAGTGGCCCCAGCAGGGGGCCCGCCGAGCAGTACTTC
-,-,16,TRBJ1-1,TRBV19,CASSISGDVMNTEAFF,TGTGCCAGTAGTATTTCAGGTGATGTCATGAACACTGAAGCTTTCTTT
once,-,14,TRBJ1-5,TRBV27,CASSLSGARQPQHF,TGTGCCAGCAGTTTATCTGGGGCGAGACAGCCCCAGCATTTT
-,TRBD2,22,TRBJ2-7,TRBV4-2,CASSQDHGWGSSGRARSYEQYF,TGTGCCAGCAGCCAAGATCACGGTTGGGGCTCTAGCGGGAGGGCCAGGTCCTACGAGCAGTACTTC
-,-,18,TRBJ1-1,TRBV4-2,CASSQGLRQQILNTEAFF,TGTGCCAGCAGCCAAGGGCTTAGACAGCAGATTTTGAACACTGAAGCTTTCTTT
-,-,13,TRBJ2-1,TRBV14,CASSQDRGYEQFF,TGTGCCAGCAGCCAAGATCGGGGGTATGAGCAGTTCTTC
-,TRBD2,13,TRBJ2-7,TRBV27,CATAGTSSSEQYF,TGTGCCACCGCCGGGACTAGCTCCTCCGAGCAGTACTTC
-,TRBD1,15,TRBJ1-2,TRBV4-2,CASSQDPGQTYGYTF,TGTGCCAGCAGCCAAGACCCGGGACAGACATATGGCTACACCTTC
-,-,12,TRBJ2-7,TRBV28,CASSSGGHEQYF,TGTGCCAGCAGTTCCGGGGGGCATGAGCAGTACTTC
-,-,12,TRBJ1-2,TRBV7-9,CSSSQAEGGYTF,TGTTCCAGCAGCCAAGCAGAGGGAGGCTACACCTTC
-,TRBD2,15,TRBJ2-7,TRBV18,CASSTVIAGFHEQYF,TGTGCCAGCTCAACGGTCATAGCGGGATTCCACGAGCAGTACTTC
-,-,14,TRBJ2-1,TRBV2,CASSEVRVGNEQFF,TGTGCCAGCAGTGAAGTGCGGGTAGGCAATGAGCAGTTCTTC
-,TRBD1,15,TRBJ2-7,TRBV5-1,CASSLEGQGVNEQYF,TGCGCCAGCAGCTTGGAAGGACAGGGGGTCAACGAGCAGTACTTC
-,-,14,TRBJ2-1,TRBV2,CASREWGWGNEQFF,TGTGCCAGCAGGGAGTGGGGCTGGGGCAATGAGCAGTTCTTC
few,-,15,TRBJ1-3,TRBV30,CAWTLKGGSGNTIYF,TGTGCCTGGACACTAAAAGGAGGCTCTGGAAACACCATATATTTT